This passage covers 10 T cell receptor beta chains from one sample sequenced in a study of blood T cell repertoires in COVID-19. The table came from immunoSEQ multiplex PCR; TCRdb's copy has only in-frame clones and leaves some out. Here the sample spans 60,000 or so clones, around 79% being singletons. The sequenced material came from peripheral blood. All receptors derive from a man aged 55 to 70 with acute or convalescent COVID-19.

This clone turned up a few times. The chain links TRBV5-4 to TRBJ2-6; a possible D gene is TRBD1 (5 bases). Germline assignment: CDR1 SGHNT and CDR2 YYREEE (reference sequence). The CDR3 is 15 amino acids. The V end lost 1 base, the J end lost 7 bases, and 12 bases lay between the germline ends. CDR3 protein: CASSLIQGSANVLTF. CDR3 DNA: TGTGCCAGCAGCTTGATTCAGGGATCTGCCAACGTCCTGACTTTC.

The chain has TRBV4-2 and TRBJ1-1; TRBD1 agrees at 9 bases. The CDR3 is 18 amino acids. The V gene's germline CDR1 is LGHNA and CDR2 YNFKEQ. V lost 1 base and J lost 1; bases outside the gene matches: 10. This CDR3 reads CASSQASWAGQGNTEAFF. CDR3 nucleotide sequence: TGTGCCAGCAGCCAAGCTTCCTGGGCGGGACAGGGGAACACTGAAGCTTTCTTT.

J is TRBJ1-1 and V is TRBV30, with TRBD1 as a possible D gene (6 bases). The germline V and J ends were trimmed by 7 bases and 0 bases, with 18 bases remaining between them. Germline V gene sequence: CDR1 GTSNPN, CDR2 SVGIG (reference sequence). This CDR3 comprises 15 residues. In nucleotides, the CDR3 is TGTGCCTTACTCAGGGGCCACCTTCTGAACACTGAAGCTTTCTTT. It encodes CALLRGHLLNTEAFF.

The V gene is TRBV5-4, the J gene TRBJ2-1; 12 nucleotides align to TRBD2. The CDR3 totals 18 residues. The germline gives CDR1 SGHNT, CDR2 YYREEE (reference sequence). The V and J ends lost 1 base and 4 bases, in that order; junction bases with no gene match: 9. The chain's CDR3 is CASSLLILAGGPYNEQFF. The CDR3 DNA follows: TGTGCCAGCAGCTTGTTAATTCTAGCGGGGGGGCCTTACAATGAGCAGTTCTTC.

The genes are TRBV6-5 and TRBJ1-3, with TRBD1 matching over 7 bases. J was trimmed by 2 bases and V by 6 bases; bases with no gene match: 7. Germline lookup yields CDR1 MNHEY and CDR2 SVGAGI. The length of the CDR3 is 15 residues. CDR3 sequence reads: CASRRQGETGNTIYF. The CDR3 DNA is TGTGCCAGCAGGAGGCAGGGGGAGACTGGAAACACCATATATTTT.

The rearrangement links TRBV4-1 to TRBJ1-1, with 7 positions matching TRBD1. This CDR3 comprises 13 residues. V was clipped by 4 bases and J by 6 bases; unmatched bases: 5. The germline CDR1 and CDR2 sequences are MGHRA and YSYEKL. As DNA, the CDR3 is TGCGCCAGCAGCCCCACACAGGGGTCTGAAGCTTTCTTT. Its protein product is CASSPTQGSEAFF.

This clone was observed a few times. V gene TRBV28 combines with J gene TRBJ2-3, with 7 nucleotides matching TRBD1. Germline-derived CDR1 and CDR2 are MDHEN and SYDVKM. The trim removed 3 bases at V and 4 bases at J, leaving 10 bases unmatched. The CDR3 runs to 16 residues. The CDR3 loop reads CASSFVSEGGSDTQYF. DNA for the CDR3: TGTGCCAGCAGTTTTGTATCTGAAGGGGGCTCAGATACGCAGTATTTT.

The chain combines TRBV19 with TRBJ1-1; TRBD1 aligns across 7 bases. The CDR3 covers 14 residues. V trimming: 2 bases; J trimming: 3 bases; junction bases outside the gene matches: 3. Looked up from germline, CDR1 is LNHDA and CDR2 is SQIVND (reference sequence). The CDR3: CASSIFRGDTEAFF. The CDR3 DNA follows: TGTGCCAGTAGTATATTCAGGGGGGACACTGAAGCTTTCTTT.

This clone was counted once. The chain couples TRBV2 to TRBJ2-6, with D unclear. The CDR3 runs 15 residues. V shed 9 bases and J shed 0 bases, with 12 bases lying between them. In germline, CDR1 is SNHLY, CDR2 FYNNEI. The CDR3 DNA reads TGTGCCAGTTTCGGAGCAGCCTCTGGGGCCAACGTCCTGACTTTC. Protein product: CASFGAASGANVLTF. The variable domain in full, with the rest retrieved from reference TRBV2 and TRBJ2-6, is EPEVTQTPSHQVTQMGQEVILRCVPISNHLYFYWYRQILGQKVEFLVSFYNNEISEKSEIFDDQFSVERPDGSNFTLKIRSTKLEDSAMYFCASFGAASGANVLTFGAGSRLTVL.

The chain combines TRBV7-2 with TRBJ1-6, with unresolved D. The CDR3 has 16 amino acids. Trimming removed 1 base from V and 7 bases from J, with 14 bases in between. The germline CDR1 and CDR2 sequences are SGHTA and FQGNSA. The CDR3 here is CASSLEFLTVNSPLHF. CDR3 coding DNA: TGTGCCAGCAGCTTAGAATTTTTAACAGTAAATTCACCCCTCCACTTT. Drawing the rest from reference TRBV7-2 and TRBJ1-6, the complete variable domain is GAGVSQSPSNKVTEKGKDVELRCDPISGHTALYWYRQSLGQGLEFLIYFQGNSAPDKSGLPSDRFSAERTGGSVSTLTIQRTQQEDSAVYLCASSLEFLTVNSPLHFGNGTRLTVT.